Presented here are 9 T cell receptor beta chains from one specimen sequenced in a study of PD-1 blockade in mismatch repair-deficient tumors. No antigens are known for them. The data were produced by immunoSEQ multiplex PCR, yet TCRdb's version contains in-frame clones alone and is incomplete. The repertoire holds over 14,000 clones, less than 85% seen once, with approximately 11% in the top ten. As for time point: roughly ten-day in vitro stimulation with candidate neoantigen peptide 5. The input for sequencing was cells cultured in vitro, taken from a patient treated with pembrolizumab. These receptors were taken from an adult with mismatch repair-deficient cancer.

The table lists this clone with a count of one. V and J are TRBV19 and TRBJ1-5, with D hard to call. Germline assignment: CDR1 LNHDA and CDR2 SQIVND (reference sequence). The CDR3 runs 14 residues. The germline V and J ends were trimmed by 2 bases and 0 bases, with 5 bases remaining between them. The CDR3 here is CASSIISSNQPQHF. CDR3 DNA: TGTGCCAGTAGTATAATAAGTAGCAATCAGCCCCAGCATTTT.

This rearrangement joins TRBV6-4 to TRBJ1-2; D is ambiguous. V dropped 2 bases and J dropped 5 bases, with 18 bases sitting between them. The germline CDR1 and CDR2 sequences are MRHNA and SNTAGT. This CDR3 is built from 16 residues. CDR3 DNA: TGTGCCAGCAGTGACGTCCCTACCGCCCCTTTTTATGGCTACACCTTC. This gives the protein CASSDVPTAPFYGYTF.

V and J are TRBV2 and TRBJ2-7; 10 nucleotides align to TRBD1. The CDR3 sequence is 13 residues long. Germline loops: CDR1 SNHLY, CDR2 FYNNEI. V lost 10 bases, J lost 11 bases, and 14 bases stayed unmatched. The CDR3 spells CATTGVDRGREYF. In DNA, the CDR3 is TGTGCCACCACGGGGGTTGACAGGGGGCGCGAGTACTTC.

The CDR3 here is CASSLTGGDSPLHF. The CDR3 region has the DNA TGTGCCAGCAGCTTAACCGGAGGCGATTCACCCCTCCACTTT. The genes are TRBV5-8 and TRBJ1-6; D call uncertain. CDR1 is SGHTS and CDR2 is YDEGEE in the germline V gene. The CDR3 totals 14 residues. Trimming removed 2 bases at V and 8 bases at J, with 11 bases between. Combining the CDR3 with reference TRBV5-8 and TRBJ1-6 gives the whole variable domain EAGVTQSPTHLIKTRGQQATLRCSPISGHTSVYWYQQALGLGLQFLLWYDEGEERNRGNFPPRFSGRQFPNYSSELNVNALELEDSALYLCASSLTGGDSPLHFGNGTRLTVT.

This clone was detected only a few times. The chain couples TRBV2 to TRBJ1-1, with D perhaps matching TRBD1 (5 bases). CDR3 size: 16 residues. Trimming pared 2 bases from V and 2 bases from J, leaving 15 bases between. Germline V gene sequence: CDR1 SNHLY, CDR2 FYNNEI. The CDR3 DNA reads TGTGCCAGCAGTGAACCGAAGGGGATTCTAAACACTGAAGCTTTCTTT. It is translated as CASSEPKGILNTEAFF. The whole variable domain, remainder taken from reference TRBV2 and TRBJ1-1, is EPEVTQTPSHQVTQMGQEVILRCVPISNHLYFYWYRQILGQKVEFLVSFYNNEISEKSEIFDDQFSVERPDGSNFTLKIRSTKLEDSAMYFCASSEPKGILNTEAFFGQGTRLTVV.

The DNA of the CDR3 is TGTGCCAGCTCACTTTTAGATAAGGCCAAAAACATTCAGTACTTC. The encoded protein is CASSLLDKAKNIQYF. J is TRBJ2-4 and V is TRBV18; D is undetermined. The CDR3 has 15 amino acids. V lost 4 bases and J lost 1, with 11 bases in between. Germline V gives CDR1 KGHSH, CDR2 LQKENI.

CDR3 nucleotides: TGTGCCAGCAGCTACAGGACTAGCGGGGTAAACAATGAGCAGTTCTTC. The encoded protein is CASSYRTSGVNNEQFF. The rearrangement uses TRBV7-3 and TRBJ2-1; 12 positions agree with TRBD2. Trimming took 4 bases from V and 5 from J; bases not matched to a gene: 6. Germline loops: CDR1 SGHTA, CDR2 FQGTGA. The CDR3 extends over 16 amino acids.

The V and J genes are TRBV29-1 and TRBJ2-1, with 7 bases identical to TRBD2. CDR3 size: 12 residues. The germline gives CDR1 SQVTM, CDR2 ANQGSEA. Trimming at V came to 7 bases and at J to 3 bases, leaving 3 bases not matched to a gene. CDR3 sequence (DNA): TGCAGCGCTAGCGGATACTACAATGAGCAGTTCTTC. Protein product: CSASGYYNEQFF.

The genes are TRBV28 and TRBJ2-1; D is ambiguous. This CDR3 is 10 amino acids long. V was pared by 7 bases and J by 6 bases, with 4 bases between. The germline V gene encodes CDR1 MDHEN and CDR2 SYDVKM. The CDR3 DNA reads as TGTGCCAGCAAAGCCAATGAGCAGTTCTTC. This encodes CASKANEQFF.